The sequence of this T cell receptor (beta chain) was determined in a study of blood T cell repertoires in COVID-19. Using immunoSEQ multiplex PCR, the repertoire was profiled, and TCRdb retains in-frame clones only, with some absent. Here the sample spans 73,000 or so clones, 75% to 95% being singletons. The CDR3 is 15 amino acids. V lost 3 bases to trimming and J lost 4 bases; unmatched junction nucleotides: 5. Per germline, CDR1 SGHNT and CDR2 YENEEA. The clonotype originates from a human donor with active COVID-19. The donor label of this sample is uncertain. This rearrangement joins TRBV11-3 to TRBJ2-1; 8 nucleotides match TRBD1. The sequenced sample was peripheral blood. The CDR3 coding sequence is TGTGCCAGCAGCTTTTCCGGGACAGGATACAATGAGCAGTTCTTC. Its translation is CASSFSGTGYNEQFF. The full variable domain, completed using reference TRBV11-3 and TRBJ2-1, is EAGVVQSPRYKIIEKKQPVAFWCNPISGHNTLYWYLQNLGQGPELLIRYENEEAVDDSQLPKDRFSAERLKGVDSTLKIQPAELGDSAVYLCASSFSGTGYNEQFFGPGTRLTVL.